Shown below are 5 T cell receptor beta chains from a single sample sequenced in a study of OX40 agonist ivuxolimab in advanced cancers. Measured with immunoSEQ multiplex PCR; TCRdb has only the in-frame clones, and not every one. Of fewer than 35,000 clones in the sample, around 90% were seen once. The specimen was CD4+ or CD8+ T cells sorted from blood, collected in a trial of the OX40 agonist ivuxolimab. These receptor sequences come from an adult with an advanced solid tumor such as melanoma, head and neck, liver or kidney cancer.

In its sample, this clone was seen once. The chain is built from TRBV7-9 and TRBJ1-3; D possibly corresponds to TRBD1 (6 bases). V gave up 1 base and J gave up 2 bases, with 12 bases separating them. The CDR3 is made up of 16 amino acids. The germline gives CDR1 SEHNR, CDR2 FQNEAQ (reference sequence). The CDR3 protein is CASSLDHSGAGNTIYF. The DNA for the CDR3 is TGTGCCAGCAGCTTAGATCATTCAGGGGCTGGAAACACCATATATTTT.

J is TRBJ2-3 and V is TRBV28, with TRBD1 identical over 8 bases. The CDR3 consists of 15 residues. Germline V gives CDR1 MDHEN, CDR2 SYDVKM. Trimming took 5 bases from V and 2 from J; bases not matched to a gene: 6. CDR3 loop: CASSTGQGATDTQYF. CDR3 nucleotides: TGTGCCAGCAGTACCGGACAGGGAGCCACAGATACGCAGTATTTT.

V gene TRBV27 combines with J gene TRBJ2-3; maybe TRBD2 (6 bases). The germline CDR1 and CDR2 sequences are MNHEY and SMNVEV (reference sequence). CDR3 length: 15 amino acids. V lost 0 bases and J lost 6, with 13 bases in between. Here the CDR3 DNA reads TGTGCCAGCAGTTTATCCGGACTAAGGATCGATACGCAGTATTTT. It encodes CASSLSGLRIDTQYF.

The chain couples TRBV9 to TRBJ2-1, with TRBD2 as a possible D gene (7 bases). This CDR3 region has 16 residues. V dropped 0 bases and J dropped 4 bases, with 14 bases sitting between them. Germline lookup yields CDR1 SGDLS and CDR2 YYNGEE. CDR3 residues: CASSVEGGANYNEQFF. The CDR3 nucleotides are TGTGCCAGCAGCGTAGAAGGGGGGGCGAATTACAATGAGCAGTTCTTC.

The genes are TRBV4-1 and TRBJ1-1, with a weak D call TRBD1 (6 bases). V was clipped by 0 bases and J by 5 bases, with 16 bases between them. The CDR3 has 16 residues. The germline gives CDR1 MGHRA, CDR2 YSYEKL. CDR3 DNA sequence: TGCGCCAGCAGCCAAGATAAGGGGGGTGAAGGGACTGAAGCTTTCTTT. Its protein product is CASSQDKGGEGTEAFF.